The source of this T cell receptor beta chain is a study of shared clonotypes between healthy human individuals. Study in general: Donors, aged 18 to 49, were a couple of women and a few men. Overall study results and limits: It was observed that roughly 5.4% of naive CD4 clonotypes were shared across a few donors. The sole specimen, blood, was sampled, and tissue repertoires likely differ.

Genomic DNA of each subset was evenly split across several immunoSEQ plates. Data came from immunoSEQ multiplex PCR; TCRdb stores just in-frame clones and leaves some out. The sample has 700,000 to 950,000 clones, approximately 97% seen once; the top ten hold around 0.21%. In regard to this clone: As yet, its antigen is unknown.

Terminally differentiated effector memory CD45RA+ cells were left out of the naive CD8 fraction, which was CD45RO-negative and positively selected for CCR7. The sequencing input was naive CD8+ T cells sorted from blood. The clonotype was recovered from a man aged 25-40 years in good health.

The CDR3 nucleotides are TGTGCCAGCAGCCCCCGAAGGTTGCCCTACGAGCAGTACTTC. Translating gives CASSPRRLPYEQYF. V usage is TRBV9 and J usage is TRBJ2-7; no clear D gene. Germline lookup yields CDR1 SGDLS and CDR2 YYNGEE. Deletions cut 4 bases from V and 2 bases from J, with 13 bases between. The CDR3 has 14 residues.